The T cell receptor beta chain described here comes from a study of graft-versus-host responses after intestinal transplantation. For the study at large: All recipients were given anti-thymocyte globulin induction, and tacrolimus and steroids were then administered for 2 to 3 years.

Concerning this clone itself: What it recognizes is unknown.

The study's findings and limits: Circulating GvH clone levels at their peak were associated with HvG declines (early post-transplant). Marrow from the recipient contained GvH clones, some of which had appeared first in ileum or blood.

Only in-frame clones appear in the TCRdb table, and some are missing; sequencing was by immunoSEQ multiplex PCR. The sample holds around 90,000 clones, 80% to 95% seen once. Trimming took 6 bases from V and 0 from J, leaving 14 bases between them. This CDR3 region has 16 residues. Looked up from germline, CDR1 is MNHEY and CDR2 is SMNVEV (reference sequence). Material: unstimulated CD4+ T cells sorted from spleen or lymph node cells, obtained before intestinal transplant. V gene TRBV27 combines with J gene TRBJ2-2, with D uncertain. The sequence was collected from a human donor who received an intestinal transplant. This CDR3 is CASSLMSASNTGELFF. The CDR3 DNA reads TGTGCCAGCAGCCTCATGAGCGCCTCGAACACCGGGGAGCTGTTTTTT.